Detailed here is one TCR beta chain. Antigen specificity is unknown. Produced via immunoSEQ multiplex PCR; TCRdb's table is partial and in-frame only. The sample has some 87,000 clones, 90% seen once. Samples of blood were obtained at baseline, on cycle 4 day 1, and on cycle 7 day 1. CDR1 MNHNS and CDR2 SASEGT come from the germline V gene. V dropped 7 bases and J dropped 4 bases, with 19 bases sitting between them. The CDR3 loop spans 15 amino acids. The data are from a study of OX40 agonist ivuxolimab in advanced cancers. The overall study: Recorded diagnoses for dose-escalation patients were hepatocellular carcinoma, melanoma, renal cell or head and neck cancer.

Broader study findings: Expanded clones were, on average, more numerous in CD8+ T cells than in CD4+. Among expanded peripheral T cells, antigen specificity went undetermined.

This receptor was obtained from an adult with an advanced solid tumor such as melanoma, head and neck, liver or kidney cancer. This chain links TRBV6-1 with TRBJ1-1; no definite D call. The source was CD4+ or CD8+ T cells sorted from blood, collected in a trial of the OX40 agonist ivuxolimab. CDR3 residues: CASKPHTVGSTEAFF. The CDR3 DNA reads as TGTGCCAGCAAGCCCCACACGGTGGGAAGCACTGAAGCTTTCTTT.